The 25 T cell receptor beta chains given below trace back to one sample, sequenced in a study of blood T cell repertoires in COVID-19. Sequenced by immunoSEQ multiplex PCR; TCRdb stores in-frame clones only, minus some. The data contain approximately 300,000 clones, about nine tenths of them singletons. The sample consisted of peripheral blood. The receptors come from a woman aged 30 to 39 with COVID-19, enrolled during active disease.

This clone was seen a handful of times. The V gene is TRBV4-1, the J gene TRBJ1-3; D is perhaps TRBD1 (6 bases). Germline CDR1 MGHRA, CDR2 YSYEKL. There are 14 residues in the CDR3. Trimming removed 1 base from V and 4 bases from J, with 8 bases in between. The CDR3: CASSQAGAGNTIYF. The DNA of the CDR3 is TGCGCCAGCAGCCAAGCAGGGGCCGGAAACACCATATATTTT.

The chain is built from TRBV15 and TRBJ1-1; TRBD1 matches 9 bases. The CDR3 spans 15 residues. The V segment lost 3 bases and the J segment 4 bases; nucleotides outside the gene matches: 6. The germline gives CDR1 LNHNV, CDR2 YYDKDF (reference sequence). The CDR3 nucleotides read TGTGCCACCAGCAGGAATGGACAGGGGCTCACTGAAGCTTTCTTT. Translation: CATSRNGQGLTEAFF.

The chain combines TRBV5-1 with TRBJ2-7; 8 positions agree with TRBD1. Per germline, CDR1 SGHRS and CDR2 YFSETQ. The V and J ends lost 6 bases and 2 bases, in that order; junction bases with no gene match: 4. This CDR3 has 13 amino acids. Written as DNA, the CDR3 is TGCGCCAGCAACCGGGACAGGACCTACGAGCAGTACTTC. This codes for CASNRDRTYEQYF.

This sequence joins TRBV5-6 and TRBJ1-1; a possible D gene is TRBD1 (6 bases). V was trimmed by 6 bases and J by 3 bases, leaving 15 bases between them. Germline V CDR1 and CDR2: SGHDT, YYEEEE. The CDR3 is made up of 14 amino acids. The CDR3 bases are TGTGCCAGCACCCCGGGGACATCTTACACTGAAGCTTTCTTT. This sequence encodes CASTPGTSYTEAFF.

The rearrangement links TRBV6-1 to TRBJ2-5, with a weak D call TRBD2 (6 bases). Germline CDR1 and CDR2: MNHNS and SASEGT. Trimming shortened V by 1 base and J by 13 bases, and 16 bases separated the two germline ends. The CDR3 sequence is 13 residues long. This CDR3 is CASSEVASDSGYF. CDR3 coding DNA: TGTGCCAGCAGTGAAGTGGCCAGTGATAGCGGGTACTTC.

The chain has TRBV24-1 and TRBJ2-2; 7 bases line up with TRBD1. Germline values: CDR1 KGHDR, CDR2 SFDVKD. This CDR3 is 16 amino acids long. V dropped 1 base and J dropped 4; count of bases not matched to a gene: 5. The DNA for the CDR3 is TGTGCCACCAGTGATTTTCGGACAGGAGTCACCGGGGAGCTGTTTTTT. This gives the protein CATSDFRTGVTGELFF.

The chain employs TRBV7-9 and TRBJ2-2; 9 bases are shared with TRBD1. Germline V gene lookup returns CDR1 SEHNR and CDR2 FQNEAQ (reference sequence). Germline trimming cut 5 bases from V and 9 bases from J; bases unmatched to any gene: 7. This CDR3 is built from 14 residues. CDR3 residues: CASSPDRGHRELFF. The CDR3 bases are TGTGCCAGCAGCCCGGACAGGGGCCACCGGGAGCTGTTTTTT.

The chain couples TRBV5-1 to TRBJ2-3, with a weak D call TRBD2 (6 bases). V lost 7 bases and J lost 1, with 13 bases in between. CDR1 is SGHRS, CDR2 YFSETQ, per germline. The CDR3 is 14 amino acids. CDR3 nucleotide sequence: TGCGCCAGCGGCGGGGCTAGCGGCACAGATACGCAGTATTTT. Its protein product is CASGGASGTDTQYF. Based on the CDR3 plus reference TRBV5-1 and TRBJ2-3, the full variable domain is KAGVTQTPRYLIKTRGQQVTLSCSPISGHRSVSWYQQTPGQGLQFLFEYFSETQRNKGNFPGRFSGRQFSNSRSEMNVSTLELGDSALYLCASGGASGTDTQYFGPGTRLTVL.

CDR3 protein: CASSQDGQGGTEAFF. CDR3 in DNA: TGCGCCAGCAGCCAAGACGGACAGGGGGGAACTGAAGCTTTCTTT. The V call is TRBV4-3, the J call TRBJ1-1; 10 bases map to TRBD1. CDR3 length: 15 residues. From germline, CDR1 is LGHNA and CDR2 YSLEER. V shed 0 bases, J shed 5 bases, and the junction held 3 bases outside the gene matches.

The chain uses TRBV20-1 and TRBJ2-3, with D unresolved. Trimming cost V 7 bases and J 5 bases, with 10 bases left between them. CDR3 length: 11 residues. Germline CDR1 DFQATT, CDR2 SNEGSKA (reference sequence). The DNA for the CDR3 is TGCAGTGTCACAGCCCTAGATACGCAGTATTTT. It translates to CSVTALDTQYF.

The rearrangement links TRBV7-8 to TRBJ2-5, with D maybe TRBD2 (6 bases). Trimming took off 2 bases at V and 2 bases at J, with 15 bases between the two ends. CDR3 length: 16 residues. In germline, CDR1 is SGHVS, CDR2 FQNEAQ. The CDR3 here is CASSLRVLALQETQYF. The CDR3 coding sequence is TGTGCCAGCAGCTTAAGGGTCCTAGCGCTGCAAGAGACCCAGTACTTC. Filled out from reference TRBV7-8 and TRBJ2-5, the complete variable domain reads GAGVSQSPRYKVAKRGQDVALRCDPISGHVSLFWYQQALGQGPEFLTYFQNEAQLDKSGLPSDRFFAERPEGSVSTLKIQRTQQEDSAVYLCASSLRVLALQETQYFGPGTRLLVL.

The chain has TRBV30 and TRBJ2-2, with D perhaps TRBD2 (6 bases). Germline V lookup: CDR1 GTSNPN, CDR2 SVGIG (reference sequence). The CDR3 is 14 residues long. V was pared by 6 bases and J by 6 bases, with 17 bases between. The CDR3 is CACGTYSWAGELFF. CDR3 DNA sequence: TGTGCCTGCGGGACTTACAGTTGGGCCGGGGAGCTGTTTTTT.

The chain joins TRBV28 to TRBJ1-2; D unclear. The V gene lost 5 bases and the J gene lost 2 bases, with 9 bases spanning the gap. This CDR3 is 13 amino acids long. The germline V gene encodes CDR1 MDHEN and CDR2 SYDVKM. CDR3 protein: CASSPSGNYGYTF. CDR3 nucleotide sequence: TGTGCCAGCAGTCCCAGCGGGAACTATGGCTACACCTTC.

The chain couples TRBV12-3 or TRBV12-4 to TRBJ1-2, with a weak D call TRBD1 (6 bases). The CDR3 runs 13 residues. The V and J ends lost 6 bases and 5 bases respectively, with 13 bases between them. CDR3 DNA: TGTGCCAGCAGCCTACAGGGAAGGTATGGCTACACCTTC. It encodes CASSLQGRYGYTF.

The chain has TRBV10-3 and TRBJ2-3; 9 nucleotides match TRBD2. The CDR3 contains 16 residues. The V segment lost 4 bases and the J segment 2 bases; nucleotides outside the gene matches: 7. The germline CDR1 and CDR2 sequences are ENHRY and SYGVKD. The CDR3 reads CAISVVAGELTDTQYF. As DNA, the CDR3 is TGTGCCATCAGTGTGGTAGCGGGGGAACTCACAGATACGCAGTATTTT.

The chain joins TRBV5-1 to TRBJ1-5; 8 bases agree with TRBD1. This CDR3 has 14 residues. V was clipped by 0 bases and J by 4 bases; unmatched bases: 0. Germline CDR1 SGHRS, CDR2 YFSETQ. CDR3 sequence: CASSLGTGNQPQHF. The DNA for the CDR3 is TGCGCCAGCAGCTTGGGGACAGGGAATCAGCCCCAGCATTTT.

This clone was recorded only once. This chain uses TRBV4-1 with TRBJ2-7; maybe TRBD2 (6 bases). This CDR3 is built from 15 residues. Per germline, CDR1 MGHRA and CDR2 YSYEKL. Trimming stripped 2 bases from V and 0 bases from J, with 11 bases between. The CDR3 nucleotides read TGCGCCAGCAGCCAATATGGAGGGAGCTCCTACGAGCAGTACTTC. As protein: CASSQYGGSSYEQYF.

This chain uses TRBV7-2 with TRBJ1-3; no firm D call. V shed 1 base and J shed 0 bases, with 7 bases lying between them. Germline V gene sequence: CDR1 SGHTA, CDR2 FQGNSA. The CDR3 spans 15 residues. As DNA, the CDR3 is TGTGCCAGCAGCTTAGGAAGGAGCTCTGGAAACACCATATATTTT. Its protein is CASSLGRSSGNTIYF. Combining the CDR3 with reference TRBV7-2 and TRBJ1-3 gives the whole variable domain GAGVSQSPSNKVTEKGKDVELRCDPISGHTALYWYRQSLGQGLEFLIYFQGNSAPDKSGLPSDRFSAERTGGSVSTLTIQRTQQEDSAVYLCASSLGRSSGNTIYFGEGSWLTVV.

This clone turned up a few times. CDR3 protein: CASSQARGGHEQYF. The DNA for the CDR3 is TGCGCCAGCAGCCAAGCTCGAGGGGGCCACGAGCAGTACTTC. The chain links TRBV4-1 to TRBJ2-7; 7 positions match TRBD1. This CDR3 spans 14 amino acids. Germline-derived CDR1 and CDR2 are MGHRA and YSYEKL. Trimming took 1 base from V and 5 from J; bases not matched to a gene: 5.

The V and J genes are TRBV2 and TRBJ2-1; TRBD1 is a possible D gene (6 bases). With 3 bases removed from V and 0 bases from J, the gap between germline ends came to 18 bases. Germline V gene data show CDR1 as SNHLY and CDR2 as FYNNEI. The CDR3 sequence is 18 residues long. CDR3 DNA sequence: TGTGCCAGCAGTGAGAGGCTGTTGACAGGAGTCTCCTACAATGAGCAGTTCTTC. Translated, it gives CASSERLLTGVSYNEQFF.

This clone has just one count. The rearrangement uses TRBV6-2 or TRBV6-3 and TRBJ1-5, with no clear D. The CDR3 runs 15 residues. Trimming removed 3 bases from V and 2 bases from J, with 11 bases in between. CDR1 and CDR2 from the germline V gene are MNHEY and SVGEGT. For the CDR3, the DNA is TGTGCCAGCAGTTATGAGGTTTTGGGCAATCAGCCCCAGCATTTT. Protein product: CASSYEVLGNQPQHF.

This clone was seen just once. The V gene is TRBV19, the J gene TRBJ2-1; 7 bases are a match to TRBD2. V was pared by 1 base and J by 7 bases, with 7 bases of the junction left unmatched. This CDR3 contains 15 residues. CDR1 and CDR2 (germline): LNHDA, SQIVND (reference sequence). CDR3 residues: CASSIAPAGKNEQFF. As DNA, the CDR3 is TGTGCCAGTAGTATAGCTCCAGCGGGAAAGAATGAGCAGTTCTTC.

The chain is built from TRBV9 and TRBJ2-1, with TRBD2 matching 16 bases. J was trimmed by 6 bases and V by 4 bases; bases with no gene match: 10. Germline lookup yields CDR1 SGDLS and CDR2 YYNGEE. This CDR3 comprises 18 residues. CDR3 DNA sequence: TGTGCCAGCAGCATTGGGACTAGCGGGAGGGCCTGCTCCAATGAGCAGTTCTTC. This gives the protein CASSIGTSGRACSNEQFF.

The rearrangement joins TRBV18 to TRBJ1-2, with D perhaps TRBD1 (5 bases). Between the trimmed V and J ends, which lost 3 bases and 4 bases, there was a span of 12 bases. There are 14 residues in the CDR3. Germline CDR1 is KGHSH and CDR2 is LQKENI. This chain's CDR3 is CASSPRELGYGYTF. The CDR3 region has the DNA TGTGCCAGCTCACCCAGGGAACTCGGCTATGGCTACACCTTC.

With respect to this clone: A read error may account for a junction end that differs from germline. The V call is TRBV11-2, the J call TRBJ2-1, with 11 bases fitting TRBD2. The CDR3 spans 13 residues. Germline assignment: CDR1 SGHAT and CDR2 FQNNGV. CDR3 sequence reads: CACRLAGPNEQFF. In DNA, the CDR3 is TGTGCCTGCAGACTAGCGGGACCCAATGAGCAGTTCTTC.